Presented here are 19 T cell receptor beta chains from one specimen sequenced in a study of T cells after yellow fever vaccination. TCRdb analysed the 5' RACE reads with MiXCR anew, one entry per CDR3 protein. The sample shows approximately 600,000 distinct CDR3 sequences, roughly an eighth of them seen only once. The source was PBMCs, collected on the day of the yellow fever booster vaccination. Receptors originate from a man under 40 who received the YFV17D yellow fever vaccine.

This clonotype has only a few counts. The V call is TRBV19, the J call TRBJ1-2; 8 bases align to TRBD1. The length of the CDR3 is 15 residues. V was clipped by 3 bases and J by 0 bases; unmatched bases: 3. CDR1 and CDR2 from the germline V gene are LNHDA and SQIVND (reference sequence). For the CDR3, the DNA is TGTGCCAGTAGTATCGGGACAGGAACTAACTATGGCTACACCTTC. Its protein is CASSIGTGTNYGYTF.

This clonotype was recorded at least ten times. The chain links TRBV19 to TRBJ2-1; D is unclear. V shed 3 bases and J shed 1 base, with 7 bases lying between them. Germline V gives CDR1 LNHDA, CDR2 SQIVND (reference sequence). This CDR3 is 14 amino acids long. In DNA form, the CDR3 reads TGTGCCAGTAGTATGAGGAAGTCCTACAATGAGCAGTTCTTC. Translation gives CASSMRKSYNEQFF.

Only a few counts were recorded for this clonotype. This chain links TRBV7-8 with TRBJ2-7; D not resolved. The V gene's germline CDR1 is SGHVS and CDR2 FQNEAQ. Trimming removed 3 bases at V and 0 bases at J, with 9 bases between. CDR3 length: 14 amino acids. Here the CDR3 DNA reads TGTGCCAGCAGCTTCGAACGGTACTCCTACGAGCAGTACTTC. Protein: CASSFERYSYEQYF. The complete variable domain, with remaining parts taken from reference TRBV7-8 and TRBJ2-7, reads GAGVSQSPRYKVAKRGQDVALRCDPISGHVSLFWYQQALGQGPEFLTYFQNEAQLDKSGLPSDRFFAERPEGSVSTLKIQRTQQEDSAVYLCASSFERYSYEQYFGPGTRLTVT.

V gene TRBV20-1 combines with J gene TRBJ2-3; D is perhaps TRBD2 (6 bases). This CDR3 comprises 14 residues. CDR1 is DFQATT and CDR2 is SNEGSKA in the germline V gene (reference sequence). The V and J ends lost 4 bases and 3 bases respectively, with 14 bases between them. CDR3 DNA sequence: TGCAGTGCTACAAGCGCGAGCGGGACAGATACGCAGTATTTT. It translates to CSATSASGTDTQYF.

This chain connects TRBV20-1 to TRBJ2-7, with 10 bases that match TRBD2. V shed 0 bases, J shed 4 bases, and the junction held 12 bases outside the gene matches. Germline CDR1 DFQATT, CDR2 SNEGSKA (reference sequence). CDR3 length equals 17 residues. The CDR3 sequence: CSARDPGTSGTQYEQYF. Here the CDR3 DNA reads TGCAGTGCTAGAGATCCCGGTACTAGCGGGACTCAGTACGAGCAGTACTTC.

J is TRBJ2-7 and V is TRBV12-3 or TRBV12-4; 9 positions match TRBD1. Trimming cost V 7 bases and J 6 bases; bases outside gene matches: 7. The CDR3 contains 13 residues. This chain's CDR3 is CASKRQGVGEQYF. CDR3 DNA sequence: TGTGCCAGCAAACGACAGGGGGTCGGCGAGCAGTACTTC.

The chain links TRBV19 to TRBJ2-1; D possibly corresponds to TRBD2 (6 bases). The CDR3 length is 12 residues. The V gene's germline CDR1 is LNHDA and CDR2 SQIVND (reference sequence). The V gene lost 9 bases and the J gene lost 9 bases, with 15 bases spanning the gap. For the CDR3, the DNA is TGTGCCAGCGGACGGGAGAGTAGTGAGCAGTTCTTC. Its protein is CASGRESSEQFF.

This sequence joins TRBV20-1 and TRBJ2-7; 12 bases are shared with TRBD2. The CDR3 has 14 residues. Germline loops: CDR1 DFQATT, CDR2 SNEGSKA (reference sequence). J lost 1 base, V lost 6 bases, and 4 bases had no gene match. DNA of the CDR3: TGCAGTGCCCCTAGCGGGAGGGGATCCTACGAGCAGTACTTC. Translated: CSAPSGRGSYEQYF.

Points on this clonotype: Since a much larger clone is just one base distant, this may be a read error. The CDR3 does not end in the conserved phenylalanine or tryptophan, so this is likely a read error. The chain is built from TRBV15 and TRBJ2-5; tentatively, D is TRBD2 (5 bases). This CDR3 comprises 12 residues. Per the germline V gene, CDR1 is LNHNV and CDR2 is YYDKDF (reference sequence). The V gene lost 5 bases and the J gene lost 7 bases, with 11 bases spanning the gap. The CDR3 nucleotides are TGTGCCACCAGCTCCTCGGGGAGGACCCAGTACCTC. It codes for CATSSSGRTQYL.

This clonotype was counted between two and nine times. CDR3 DNA: TGCAGTGCTGGTAAACCTCAGGGGAGCCAGCCCCAGCATTTT. Its protein is CSAGKPQGSQPQHF. This chain joins TRBV20-1 and TRBJ1-5; D perhaps matches TRBD1 (6 bases). V gave up 5 bases and J gave up 7 bases, with 18 bases separating them. Germline CDR1 DFQATT, CDR2 SNEGSKA (reference sequence). CDR3 length equals 14 residues.

Many counts were recorded for this clonotype. The chain uses TRBV20-1 and TRBJ2-7; no clear D. CDR3 size: 14 residues. CDR1 is DFQATT and CDR2 is SNEGSKA in the germline V gene (reference sequence). Trimming shortened V by 2 bases and J by 5 bases, and 16 bases separated the two germline ends. Here the CDR3 DNA reads TGCAGTGCTAGAAAATCTGCCATGGCGAACGAGCAGTACTTC. Translating it yields CSARKSAMANEQYF.

This chain's CDR3 is CASSLNGFTDTQYF. For the CDR3, the DNA is TGTGCCAGCAGCTTAAACGGCTTCACAGATACGCAGTATTTT. The chain links TRBV7-2 to TRBJ2-3; D gene ambiguous. CDR1 SGHTA and CDR2 FQGNSA come from the germline V gene. The CDR3 length is 14 residues. V was clipped by 2 bases and J by 2 bases, with 8 bases between them.

This clonotype was counted between two and nine times. The chain employs TRBV20-1 and TRBJ2-5; D is possibly TRBD1 (6 bases). The CDR3 loop spans 12 amino acids. Germline-derived CDR1 and CDR2 are DFQATT and SNEGSKA (reference sequence). V was pared by 3 bases and J by 7 bases, with 12 bases between. The CDR3 bases are TGCAGTGCTAGCGCAGGGGTAGGGACCCAGTACTTC. It codes for CSASAGVGTQYF.

This clonotype was counted ten times or more. The chain carries TRBV9 and TRBJ1-6; no definite D call. The CDR3 runs to 13 residues. Germline V lookup: CDR1 SGDLS, CDR2 YYNGEE. V was pared by 4 bases and J by 7 bases, with 9 bases between. In DNA form, the CDR3 reads TGTGCCAGCAGCCCCAGTGGGAATTCACCCCTCCACTTT. Translating gives CASSPSGNSPLHF.

The V gene is TRBV7-2, the J gene TRBJ2-7; tentative D call: TRBD2 (6 bases). Germline V lookup: CDR1 SGHTA, CDR2 FQGNSA. The CDR3 has 13 amino acids. V lost 5 bases and J 6 bases, leaving 14 bases between the germline ends. CDR3 protein: CASSPSRAGEQYF. The CDR3 bases are TGTGCCAGCAGCCCCTCGCGAGCGGGCGAGCAGTACTTC.

A few counts support this clonotype. The V gene is TRBV4-1, the J gene TRBJ2-7, with a tentative D call TRBD2 (5 bases). Germline V gene lookup returns CDR1 MGHRA and CDR2 YSYEKL. With 3 bases removed from V and 9 bases from J, the gap between germline ends came to 9 bases. The CDR3 totals 11 residues. The CDR3 sequence: CASSQRAGQYF. CDR3 DNA: TGCGCCAGCAGCCAGAGGGCCGGGCAGTACTTC.

This clonotype was counted between two and nine times. The chain couples TRBV19 to TRBJ1-2; tentatively, D is TRBD1 (6 bases). V shed 5 bases and J shed 3 bases, with 19 bases lying between them. Germline values: CDR1 LNHDA, CDR2 SQIVND (reference sequence). The CDR3 totals 16 residues. Written as DNA, the CDR3 is TGTGCCAGTAGTTTTAGGACAGTCTCAGAGCACTATGGCTACACCTTC. Protein sequence: CASSFRTVSEHYGYTF.

This clonotype showed up just a few times. This chain joins TRBV24-1 and TRBJ2-7; 8 nucleotides align to TRBD1. The CDR3 extends over 15 amino acids. Germline V CDR1 and CDR2: KGHDR, SFDVKD. The junction had 9 bases not matched to a gene; V was cut back by 3 bases and J by 6 bases. CDR3 protein: CATSDPRTGSREQYF. CDR3 nucleotides: TGTGCCACCAGTGATCCCCGGACAGGGAGTCGCGAGCAGTACTTC.

This clonotype has just a few counts. The chain links TRBV6-2 or TRBV6-3 to TRBJ2-1; tentatively, D is TRBD1 or TRBD2 (5 bases each). Trimming shortened V by 6 bases and J by 0 bases, and 15 bases separated the two germline ends. Germline values: CDR1 MNHEY, CDR2 SVGEGT. The CDR3 runs 16 residues. The CDR3 loop reads CASRHYGTISYNEQFF. In nucleotides, the CDR3 is TGTGCCAGCAGACATTACGGGACCATCTCCTACAATGAGCAGTTCTTC.